This T cell receptor (beta chain) was sequenced during a study of beta chain features in type 1 diabetes. Regarding this clone: Its antigen remains unidentified.

Heparinised blood was drawn once per donor, averaging approximately 100 mL. A sort by CD45RO/CCR7/CD25/CD127/CD95/CD27 yielded CD4+ naive, central memory, regulatory and stem cell-like memory cells. Reverse transcription of all isolated RNA meant that expressed TCRB transcripts were sequenced. Produced via immunoSEQ multiplex PCR; TCRdb's table is partial and in-frame only. In the table there are under 350,000 clones, around 22% of which are singletons. This CDR3 has 15 amino acids. V lost 7 bases, J lost 2 bases, and 11 bases stayed unmatched. The V gene's germline CDR1 is SQVTM and CDR2 ANQGSEA. Study-wide results and caveats: It was among patients, rather than healthy donors, that naive, central memory and Treg TCRB repertoires appeared more similar. Researchers cautioned that cDNA sequencing could over-represent cells with high TCR expression. Significant though moderate, a shortening of TCRB CDR3s appeared in all four CD4+ subsets of Type 1 diabetes patients.

The specimen was naive CD4+ T cells from blood. This clonotype was sampled from a woman aged 30 to 39 with type 1 diabetes. This chain uses TRBV29-1 with TRBJ2-1; 7 nucleotides match TRBD1. The CDR3 is CSGEDTGVPYNEQFF. Here the CDR3 DNA reads TGCAGCGGTGAGGATACAGGGGTCCCCTACAATGAGCAGTTCTTC.